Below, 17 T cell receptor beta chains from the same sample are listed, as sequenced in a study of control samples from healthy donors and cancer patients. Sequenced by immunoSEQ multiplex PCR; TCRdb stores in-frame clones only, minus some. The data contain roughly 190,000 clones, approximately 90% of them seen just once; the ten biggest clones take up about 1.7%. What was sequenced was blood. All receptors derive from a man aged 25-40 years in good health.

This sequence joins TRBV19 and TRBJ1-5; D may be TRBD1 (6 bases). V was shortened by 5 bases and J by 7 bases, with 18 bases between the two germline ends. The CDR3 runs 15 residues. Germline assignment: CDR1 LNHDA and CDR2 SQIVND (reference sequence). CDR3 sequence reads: CASSLAQGGRQPQHF. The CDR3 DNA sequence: TGTGCCAGTAGTCTTGCACAGGGCGGAAGACAGCCCCAGCATTTT.

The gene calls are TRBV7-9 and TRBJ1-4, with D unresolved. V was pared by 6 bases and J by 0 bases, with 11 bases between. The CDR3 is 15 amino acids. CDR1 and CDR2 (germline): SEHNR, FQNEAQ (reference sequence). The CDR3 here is CASSFFGATNEKLFF. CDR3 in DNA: TGTGCCAGCAGTTTCTTCGGTGCAACTAATGAAAAACTGTTTTTT.

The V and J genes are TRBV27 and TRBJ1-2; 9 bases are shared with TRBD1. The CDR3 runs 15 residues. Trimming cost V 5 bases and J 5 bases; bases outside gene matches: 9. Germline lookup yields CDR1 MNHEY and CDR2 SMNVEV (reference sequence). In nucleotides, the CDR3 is TGTGCCAGCAGTACTATGGACAGGGGCCTTTATGGCTACACCTTC. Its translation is CASSTMDRGLYGYTF.

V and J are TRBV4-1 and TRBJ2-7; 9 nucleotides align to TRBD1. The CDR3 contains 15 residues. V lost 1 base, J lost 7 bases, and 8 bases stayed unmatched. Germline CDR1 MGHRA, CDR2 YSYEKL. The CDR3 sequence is CASSQGNTGGREQYF. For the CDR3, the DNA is TGCGCCAGCAGCCAAGGAAATACAGGGGGCCGGGAGCAGTACTTC.

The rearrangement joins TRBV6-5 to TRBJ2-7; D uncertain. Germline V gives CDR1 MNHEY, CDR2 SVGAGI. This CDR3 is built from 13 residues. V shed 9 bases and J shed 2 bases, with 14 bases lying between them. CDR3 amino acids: CASTPVGTYEQYF. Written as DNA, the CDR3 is TGTGCCAGTACCCCGGTAGGGACCTACGAGCAGTACTTC.

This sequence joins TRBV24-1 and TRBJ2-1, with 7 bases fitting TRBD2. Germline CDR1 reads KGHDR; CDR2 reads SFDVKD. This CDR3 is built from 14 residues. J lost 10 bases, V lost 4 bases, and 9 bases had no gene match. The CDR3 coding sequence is TGTGCCACCAGTGACCTGGGACCGGGAGGAGAGCAGTTCTTC. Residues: CATSDLGPGGEQFF.

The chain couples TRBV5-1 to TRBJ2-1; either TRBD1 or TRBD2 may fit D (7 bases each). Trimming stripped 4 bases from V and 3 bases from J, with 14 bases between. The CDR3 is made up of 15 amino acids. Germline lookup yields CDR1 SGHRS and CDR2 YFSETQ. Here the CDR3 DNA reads TGCGCCAGCAGCCTCCAGGGGGAGGGCTACAATGAGCAGTTCTTC. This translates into CASSLQGEGYNEQFF.

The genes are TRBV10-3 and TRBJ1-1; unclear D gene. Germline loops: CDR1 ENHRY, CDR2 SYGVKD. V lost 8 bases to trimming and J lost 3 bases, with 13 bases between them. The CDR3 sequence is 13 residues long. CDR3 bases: TGTGCCATCGGCCGGGAAAGCGACACTGAAGCTTTCTTT. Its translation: CAIGRESDTEAFF.

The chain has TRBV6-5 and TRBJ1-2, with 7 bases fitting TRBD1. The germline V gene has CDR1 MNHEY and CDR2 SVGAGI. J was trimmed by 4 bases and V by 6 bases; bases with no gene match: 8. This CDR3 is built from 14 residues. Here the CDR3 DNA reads TGTGCCAGCAGCAGACAGGGACCGATCTATGGCTACACCTTC. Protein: CASSRQGPIYGYTF.

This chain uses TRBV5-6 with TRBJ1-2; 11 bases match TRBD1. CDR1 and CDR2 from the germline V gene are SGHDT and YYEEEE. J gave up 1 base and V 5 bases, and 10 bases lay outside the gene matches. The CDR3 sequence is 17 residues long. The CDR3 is CASRQPGTGGLNYGYTF. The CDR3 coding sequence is TGTGCCAGCAGACAACCGGGGACAGGGGGGCTTAACTATGGCTACACCTTC.

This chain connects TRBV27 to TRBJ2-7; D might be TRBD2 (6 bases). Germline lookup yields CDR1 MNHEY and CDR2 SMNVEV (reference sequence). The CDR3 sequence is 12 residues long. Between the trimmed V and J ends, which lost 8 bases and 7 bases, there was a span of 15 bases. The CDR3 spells CASAYRGGEQYF. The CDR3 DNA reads TGTGCCAGCGCATACCGGGGAGGTGAGCAGTACTTC.

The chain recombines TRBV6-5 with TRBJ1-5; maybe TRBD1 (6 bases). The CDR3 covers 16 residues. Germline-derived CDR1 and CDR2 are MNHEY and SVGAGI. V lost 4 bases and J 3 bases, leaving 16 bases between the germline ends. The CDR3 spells CASSSGTSRDNQPQHF. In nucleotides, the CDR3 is TGTGCCAGCAGTTCCGGGACAAGTAGGGACAATCAGCCCCAGCATTTT.

Here the CDR3 DNA reads TGTGCCAGCAGCCAAGTGACTAGCGGGGGGGCTGGCACCGGGGAGCTGTTTTTT. Amino acids: CASSQVTSGGAGTGELFF. J is TRBJ2-2 and V is TRBV4-2; 14 nucleotides agree with TRBD2. Germline CDR1 LGHNA, CDR2 YNFKEQ. CDR3 length equals 18 residues. V shed 1 base and J 4 bases; nucleotides not matched to a gene: 5.

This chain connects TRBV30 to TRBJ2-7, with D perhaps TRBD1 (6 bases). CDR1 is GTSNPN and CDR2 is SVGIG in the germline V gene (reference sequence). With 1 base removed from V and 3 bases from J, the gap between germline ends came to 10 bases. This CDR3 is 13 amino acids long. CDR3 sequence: CAWSDDRRYEQYF. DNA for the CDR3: TGTGCCTGGAGTGACGACAGGCGCTACGAGCAGTACTTC.

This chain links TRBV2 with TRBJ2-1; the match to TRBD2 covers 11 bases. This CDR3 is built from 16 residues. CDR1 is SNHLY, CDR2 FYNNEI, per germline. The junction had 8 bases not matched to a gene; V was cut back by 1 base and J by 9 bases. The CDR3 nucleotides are TGTGCCAGCAGTGAAGAGTTAGCGGGGGGGCTTGGTGAGCAGTTCTTC. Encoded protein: CASSEELAGGLGEQFF.

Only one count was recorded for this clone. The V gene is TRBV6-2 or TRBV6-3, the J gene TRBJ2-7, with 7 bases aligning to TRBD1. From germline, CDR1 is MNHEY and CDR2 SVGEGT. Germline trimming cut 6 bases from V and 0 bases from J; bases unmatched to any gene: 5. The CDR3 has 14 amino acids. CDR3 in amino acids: CASSTGDSSYEQYF. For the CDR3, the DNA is TGTGCCAGCAGCACCGGGGACAGCTCCTACGAGCAGTACTTC.

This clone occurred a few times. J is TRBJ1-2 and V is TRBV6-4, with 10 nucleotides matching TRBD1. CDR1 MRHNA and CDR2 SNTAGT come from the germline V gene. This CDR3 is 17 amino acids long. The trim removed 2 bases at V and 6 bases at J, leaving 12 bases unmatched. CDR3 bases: TGTGCCAGCAGTGACACCGATAGGACAGGGGGAAAGGATGGCTACACCTTC. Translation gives CASSDTDRTGGKDGYTF.